The TCR beta chain described here comes from a study of blood T cell repertoires in COVID-19. Libraries were prepared by immunoSEQ multiplex PCR; TCRdb keeps only in-frame clonotypes and omits some of them. The table lists roughly 84,000 clones, 80% of them singletons. This clone occurred a few times. V shed 4 bases and J shed 7 bases, with 10 bases lying between them. This CDR3 is 11 amino acids long. Germline CDR1 reads SQVTM; CDR2 reads ANQGSEA. Sequenced input: peripheral blood. The receptor was isolated from a woman aged 40 to 50 with active or convalescent COVID-19. The chain uses TRBV29-1 and TRBJ1-2, with a weak D call TRBD1 (5 bases). The CDR3 DNA reads TGCAGCGTTGTTGCGACAGCTGGCTACACCTTC. It translates to CSVVATAGYTF.